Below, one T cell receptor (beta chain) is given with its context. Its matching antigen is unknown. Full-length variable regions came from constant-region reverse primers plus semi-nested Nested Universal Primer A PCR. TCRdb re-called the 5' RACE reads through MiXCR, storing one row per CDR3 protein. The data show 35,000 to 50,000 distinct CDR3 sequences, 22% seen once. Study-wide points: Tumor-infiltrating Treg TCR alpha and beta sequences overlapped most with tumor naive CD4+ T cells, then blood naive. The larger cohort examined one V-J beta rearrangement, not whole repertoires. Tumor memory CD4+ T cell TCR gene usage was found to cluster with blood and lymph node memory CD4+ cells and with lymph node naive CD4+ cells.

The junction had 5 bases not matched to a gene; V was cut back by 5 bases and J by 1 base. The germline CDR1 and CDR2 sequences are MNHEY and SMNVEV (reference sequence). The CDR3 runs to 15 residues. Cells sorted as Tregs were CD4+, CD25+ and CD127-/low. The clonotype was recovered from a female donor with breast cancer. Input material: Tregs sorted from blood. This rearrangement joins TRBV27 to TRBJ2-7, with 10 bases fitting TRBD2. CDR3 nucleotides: TGTGCCAGCAGTAGTACTAGCGGGGAGTCCTACGAGCAGTACTTC. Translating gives CASSSTSGESYEQYF.